What follows describes a single TCR beta chain. Its antigen is currently unknown. The data are from a study of cytomegalovirus exposure and HLA in healthy donors. Broader study findings: Across donors, most TCRs were seen rarely, yet some public ones were widespread. Some TCR beta chains (over 150 of them) were listed as cytomegalovirus-associated.

This CDR3 has 15 residues. V gave up 10 bases and J gave up 7 bases; unmatched junction bases: 9. Germline CDR1 reads LNHDA; CDR2 reads SQIVND (reference sequence). Libraries were prepared by immunoSEQ multiplex PCR; TCRdb keeps only in-frame clonotypes and omits some of them. The sample holds approximately 60,000 clones, more than 85% seen once. The origin of this receptor is a woman between 18 and 29 years old in good health and CMV-seronegative. The sequencing input was PBMCs. V is TRBV19 and J is TRBJ2-1; 14 positions agree with TRBD2. The CDR3 region is CATAFRTSGRNEQFF. The CDR3 DNA reads TGTGCCACCGCCTTCCGGACTAGCGGGAGGAATGAGCAGTTCTTC.